The clone carrying this TCR beta chain has more than one count but fewer than ten. The sample is drawn from a study of blood T cells in healthy people across ages. The V end was cut by 6 bases, the J end by 4 bases, with 16 bases between. Germline V gives CDR1 MNHEY, CDR2 SMNVEV (reference sequence). The CDR3 sequence is 15 residues long. PCR was performed a second time for roughly 7 to 11 cycles using a sample-barcoded 5' primer and a J-beta primer mix. Every molecule of cDNA carried a tag from a template-switch adaptor with 12 random nucleotides. CDR3-containing paired-end reads numbered at least 2.5 million in each sample. Using its own MiXCR run on the 5' RACE reads, TCRdb lists one record per CDR3 protein. The table lists over 950,000 distinct CDR3 sequences, 35% to 40% of them singletons. Each sample provided at least 6 micrograms of extracted total RNA.

The chain recombines TRBV27 with TRBJ2-1; D gene uncertain. The specimen sequenced was blood. The source is a man aged 18 to 30 in good health. The CDR3 nucleotides read TGTGCCAGCAGCCGCGACGGGCAGCTTTACAATGAGCAGTTCTTC. Protein sequence: CASSRDGQLYNEQFF.